Each of the 18 T cell receptor beta chains below was sequenced from the same sample in a study of monozygotic twins with inflammatory bowel disease. Reanalyzing the 5' RACE reads, TCRdb keeps one entry per CDR3 protein, without DNA. The table lists more than 300,000 distinct CDR3 sequences. The sequencing input was blood. The receptor source for this set is a human donor with ulcerative colitis or Crohn's disease, or a healthy co-twin of an affected twin (not recorded which).

The J gene is TRBJ1-6, the V gene TRBV4-3. Germline loops: CDR1 LGHNA, CDR2 YSLEER. CDR3 length: 17 residues. CDR3 in amino acids: CASSQAAGGLINSPLHF.

This CDR3 is CASSSTGGPGNTIYF. The chain employs TRBV27 and TRBJ1-3; TCRdb selects TRBD1, and the lack of DNA leaves this call unchecked. Germline V lookup: CDR1 MNHEY, CDR2 SMNVEV (reference sequence). CDR3 length equals 15 residues.

The CDR3 sequence: CSARDRRGAVTQYF. The rearrangement joins TRBV20-1 to TRBJ2-5; the TCRdb D gene call, TRBD1, has no DNA to confirm it. The length of the CDR3 is 14 residues. The germline V gene encodes CDR1 DFQATT and CDR2 SNEGSKA (reference sequence).

The rearrangement links TRBV6-4 to TRBJ2-5; the D call of TRBD1 rests on TCRdb alone, since no DNA is present to check it. From germline, CDR1 is MRHNA and CDR2 SNTAGT. The CDR3 runs 15 residues. CDR3 residues: CASSEFGGGQETQYF.

The rearrangement uses TRBV13 and TRBJ2-1; the TCRdb D gene call, TRBD2, has no DNA to confirm it. There are 16 residues in the CDR3. CDR1 and CDR2 from the germline V gene are PRHDT and FYEKMQ (reference sequence). CDR3 region: CASSSLGLAGGNEQFF. Filled out from reference TRBV13 and TRBJ2-1, the complete variable domain reads AAGVIQSPRHLIKEKRETATLKCYPIPRHDTVYWYQQGPGQDPQFLISFYEKMQSDKGSIPDRFSAQQFSDYHSELNMSSLELGDSALYFCASSSLGLAGGNEQFFGPGTRLTVL.

This sequence joins TRBV6-2 or TRBV6-3 and TRBJ1-1. The CDR3 consists of 14 residues. Germline V gene sequence: CDR1 MNHEY, CDR2 SVGEGT. The CDR3 region is CASSYSGRITEAFF.

V is TRBV12-3 or TRBV12-4 and J is TRBJ2-1; the TCRdb call, TRBD1, lacks DNA for checking. The CDR3 has 13 residues. Here the CDR3 reads CASSHDSSDEQFF.

This sequence joins TRBV7-2 and TRBJ2-3; the D gene TCRdb calls, TRBD2, cannot be checked with no DNA. This CDR3 has 15 amino acids. CDR1 and CDR2 from the germline V gene are SGHTA and FQGNSA. The CDR3 here is CASSPYSALTDTQYF.

CDR3 in amino acids: CASSLLGQGVSPLHF. V is TRBV7-3 and J is TRBJ1-6; TCRdb reports TRBD1, a call that lacks DNA to check it against. The CDR3 runs 15 residues. CDR1 is SGHTA and CDR2 is FQGTGA in the germline V gene.

This chain uses TRBV6-5 with TRBJ2-5; TCRdb designates TRBD2, a call that cannot be tested without DNA. Germline values: CDR1 MNHEY, CDR2 SVGAGI. The CDR3 has 16 amino acids. CDR3 protein: CASSYGTSGEGETQYF.

The V and J genes are TRBV6-1 and TRBJ1-5; absent DNA, TCRdb's TRBD1 call cannot be checked. The CDR3 sequence is 16 residues long. Per the germline V gene, CDR1 is MNHNS and CDR2 is SASEGT. The CDR3 protein is CASRARTGGWGQPQHF.

The rearrangement uses TRBV18 and TRBJ2-2; the TRBD1 assignment by TCRdb is unverifiable without DNA. Germline V lookup: CDR1 KGHSH, CDR2 LQKENI. The CDR3 contains 15 residues. CDR3 protein: CASSPVQGAAGELFF.

This chain joins TRBV4-3 and TRBJ2-7; TCRdb proposes TRBD1, but this gene call is untestable without DNA. The V gene's germline CDR1 is LGHNA and CDR2 YSLEER. The CDR3 contains 16 residues. CDR3 amino acids: CASSQDLGQGAYEQYF.

This sequence joins TRBV6-5 and TRBJ1-3; TCRdb names TRBD1, which stays unverified in the absence of DNA. This CDR3 comprises 17 residues. The germline V gene encodes CDR1 MNHEY and CDR2 SVGAGI. CDR3 in amino acids: CASSFSGPRHSGNTIYF.

The V gene is TRBV5-8, the J gene TRBJ2-7; there is no DNA to check the TCRdb D call of TRBD1. This CDR3 region has 14 residues. Germline loops: CDR1 SGHTS, CDR2 YDEGEE. The CDR3 sequence: CASSSPGYNYEQYF.

The chain recombines TRBV11-2 with TRBJ1-6; TCRdb returns TRBD1, unconfirmable since there is no DNA. In germline, CDR1 is SGHAT, CDR2 FQNNGV. This CDR3 has 16 amino acids. The CDR3 region is CASSRGGTGGNSPLHF. The full variable domain, with the rest looked up from reference TRBV11-2 and TRBJ1-6, is EAGVAQSPRYKIIEKRQSVAFWCNPISGHATLYWYQQILGQGPKLLIQFQNNGVVDDSQLPKDRFSAERLKGVDSTLKIQPAKLEDSAVYLCASSRGGTGGNSPLHFGNGTRLTVT.

The rearrangement uses TRBV27 and TRBJ1-1; the TRBD1 assignment by TCRdb is unverifiable without DNA. The CDR3 spans 14 residues. The germline gives CDR1 MNHEY, CDR2 SMNVEV (reference sequence). CDR3 in amino acids: CASSLWAGNTEAFF.

The rearrangement uses TRBV7-2 and TRBJ2-7. Per germline, CDR1 SGHTA and CDR2 FQGNSA. The CDR3 is 14 amino acids. This CDR3 reads CASSLDQLSYEQYF.